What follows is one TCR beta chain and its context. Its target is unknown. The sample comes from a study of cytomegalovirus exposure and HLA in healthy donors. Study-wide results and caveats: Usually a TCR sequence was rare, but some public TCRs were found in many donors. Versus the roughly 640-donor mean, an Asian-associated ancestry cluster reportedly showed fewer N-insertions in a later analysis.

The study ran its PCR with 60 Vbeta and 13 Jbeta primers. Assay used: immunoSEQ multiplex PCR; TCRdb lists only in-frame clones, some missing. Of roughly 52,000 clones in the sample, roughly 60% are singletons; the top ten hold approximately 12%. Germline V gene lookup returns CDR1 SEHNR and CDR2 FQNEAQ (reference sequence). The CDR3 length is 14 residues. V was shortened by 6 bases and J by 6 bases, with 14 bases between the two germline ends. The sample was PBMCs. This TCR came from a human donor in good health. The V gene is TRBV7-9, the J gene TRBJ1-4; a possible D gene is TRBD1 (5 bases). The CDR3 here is CASSFGHVDEKLFF. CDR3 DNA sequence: TGTGCCAGCAGTTTCGGACACGTAGATGAAAAACTGTTTTTT.